The 25 T cell receptor beta chains listed next were all sequenced from one sample in a study of human versus mouse CDR3 diversity and MHC coevolution. The method was immunoSEQ multiplex PCR; TCRdb's version includes in-frame clones alone and lacks a portion of them. This sample has roughly 80,000 clones, with just under 95% found just once. The material sequenced was naive CD4+ T cells from blood. Subset reported: CD45RO-negative CD62L-positive naive CD4 T cells. These receptors were taken from a person aged 25 to 69 in good health.

The chain carries TRBV5-4 and TRBJ1-1, with D possibly matching TRBD1 (6 bases). CDR1 SGHNT and CDR2 YYREEE come from the germline V gene (reference sequence). Between the trimmed V and J ends, which lost 4 bases and 3 bases, there was a span of 19 bases. This CDR3 has 16 amino acids. The CDR3 coding sequence is TGTGCCAGCAGCAAGGATTTACAGGGAAGGGACACTGAAGCTTTCTTT. Encoded protein: CASSKDLQGRDTEAFF.

The CDR3 coding sequence is TGTGCCAGTAGTAAAACAGGGATCTACGAGCAGTACTTC. It codes for CASSKTGIYEQYF. The rearrangement uses TRBV19 and TRBJ2-5; D may be TRBD1 (6 bases). The J call may be mistaken, given a closer DNA end match to TRBJ2-7. Germline loops: CDR1 LNHDA, CDR2 SQIVND (reference sequence). This CDR3 comprises 13 residues.

The chain combines TRBV5-1 with TRBJ2-2; a possible D gene is TRBD1 (5 bases). The CDR3 has 16 residues. Germline assignment: CDR1 SGHRS and CDR2 YFSETQ. The germline V and J ends were trimmed by 1 base and 0 bases, with 10 bases remaining between them. CDR3 DNA: TGCGCCAGCAGCTTGTGGGTCAGGGCGAACACCGGGGAGCTGTTTTTT. This codes for CASSLWVRANTGELFF.

This chain connects TRBV4-3 to TRBJ2-7, with TRBD1 identical over 8 bases. The CDR3 extends over 14 amino acids. The germline V gene encodes CDR1 LGHNA and CDR2 YSLEER. Trimming took 0 bases from V and 7 from J; bases not matched to a gene: 5. The CDR3 loop reads CASSQESRGREQYF. CDR3 nucleotide sequence: TGCGCCAGCAGCCAAGAATCCAGGGGGCGAGAGCAGTACTTC.

The V call is TRBV6-5, the J call TRBJ1-1; possible D gene TRBD1, 5 bases. The CDR3 extends over 13 amino acids. Germline assignment: CDR1 MNHEY and CDR2 SVGAGI. Trimming removed 8 bases from V and 0 bases from J, with 10 bases in between. The CDR3: CASGGWVNTEAFF. The CDR3 DNA reads TGTGCCAGCGGGGGGTGGGTGAACACTGAAGCTTTCTTT.

The rearrangement uses TRBV9 and TRBJ2-7, with D unresolved. Trimming shortened V by 5 bases and J by 4 bases, and 13 bases separated the two germline ends. CDR1 is SGDLS and CDR2 is YYNGEE in the germline V gene. This CDR3 is 13 amino acids long. DNA of the CDR3: TGTGCCAGCAGTCGTTCTTTCGGTTACGAGCAGTACTTC. Protein: CASSRSFGYEQYF.

V is TRBV19 and J is TRBJ2-3, with TRBD2 as a possible D gene (5 bases). The CDR3 spans 13 residues. The germline V and J ends were trimmed by 1 base and 6 bases, with 8 bases remaining between them. Germline assignment: CDR1 LNHDA and CDR2 SQIVND (reference sequence). CDR3 in DNA: TGTGCCAGTAGTATAGCACGAGGGGATACGCAGTATTTT. This codes for CASSIARGDTQYF.

This chain connects TRBV5-6 to TRBJ1-1; 8 bases agree with TRBD1. This CDR3 spans 15 amino acids. Germline V lookup: CDR1 SGHDT, CDR2 YYEEEE. Losses at the gene ends were 2 bases for V and 1 base for J; bases not matched to a gene: 4. This CDR3 is CASSLRTGRNTEAFF. CDR3 DNA sequence: TGTGCCAGCAGCTTACGGACAGGGAGGAACACTGAAGCTTTCTTT.

This chain connects TRBV6-5 to TRBJ2-7; 9 bases match TRBD1. The ends lost 5 bases at V and 7 bases at J; junction bases unmatched: 9. The CDR3 contains 14 residues. CDR1 is MNHEY and CDR2 is SVGAGI in the germline V gene. CDR3 amino acids: CASSRDRVIVEQYF. CDR3 in DNA: TGTGCCAGCAGTCGGGACAGGGTCATTGTGGAGCAGTACTTC.

This rearrangement joins TRBV6-5 to TRBJ2-1; 9 bases line up with TRBD1. The CDR3 loop spans 14 amino acids. With V trimmed by 7 bases and J by 9 bases, 10 bases remained unmatched. Germline-derived CDR1 and CDR2 are MNHEY and SVGAGI. CDR3 in amino acids: CASTARQGGSEQFF. The CDR3, as DNA: TGTGCCAGCACTGCCCGACAGGGGGGTAGTGAGCAGTTCTTC.

The rearrangement links TRBV16 to TRBJ2-7; no reliable D call. Germline-derived CDR1 and CDR2 are KGHSY and FQNENV. This CDR3 contains 15 residues. V lost 4 bases and J 4 bases, leaving 17 bases between the germline ends. Written as DNA, the CDR3 is TGTGCCAGCAGCCCCTCCCGAAACAGTGTTTACGAGCAGTACTTC. Protein product: CASSPSRNSVYEQYF. Using reference TRBV16 and TRBJ2-7 for the parts outside the CDR3, the full variable domain is GEEVAQTPKHLVRGEGQKAKLYCAPIKGHSYVFWYQQVLKNEFKFLISFQNENVFDETGMPKERFSAKCLPNSPCSLEIQATKLEDSAVYFCASSPSRNSVYEQYFGPGTRLTVT.

This clone was recorded only once. The gene calls are TRBV20-1 and TRBJ1-1; D unresolved. The CDR3 loop spans 11 amino acids. CDR1 is DFQATT and CDR2 is SNEGSKA in the germline V gene (reference sequence). The ends were cut back, 3 bases at V and 11 bases at J, with 13 bases in the middle. CDR3 bases: TGCAGTGCTAGGGGCAGTAGTTATGCTTTCTTT. This translates into CSARGSSYAFF.

This CDR3 is CAISVGGSSDEQFF. The DNA of the CDR3 is TGTGCCATCAGTGTTGGCGGTAGTTCTGATGAGCAGTTCTTC. The rearrangement joins TRBV10-3 to TRBJ2-1; D remains unclear. The germline gives CDR1 ENHRY, CDR2 SYGVKD. V lost 4 bases and J lost 8, with 15 bases in between. The CDR3 is 14 residues long.

The table lists this clone with a count of one. The J gene is TRBJ2-7, the V gene TRBV18; a weak D match, TRBD1 (5 bases). V lost 3 bases to trimming and J lost 3 bases, with 21 bases between them. Germline assignment: CDR1 KGHSH and CDR2 LQKENI. This CDR3 region has 17 residues. CDR3 region: CASSPRSAGSVSYEQYF. The CDR3 DNA reads TGTGCCAGCTCACCCCGGTCGGCAGGGTCCGTCAGCTACGAGCAGTACTTC.

The rearrangement uses TRBV9 and TRBJ2-1; 7 bases agree with TRBD2. Germline CDR1 and CDR2: SGDLS and YYNGEE. The CDR3 runs 14 residues. Trimming at V came to 1 base and at J to 9 bases, leaving 7 bases not matched to a gene. The CDR3, as DNA: TGTGCCAGCAGCGTATGGGCGGGAGTGGGTGAGCAGTTCTTC. Translated: CASSVWAGVGEQFF.

The V and J genes are TRBV9 and TRBJ1-1; D not resolved. Trimming took off 4 bases at V and 4 bases at J, with 20 bases between the two ends. Germline loops: CDR1 SGDLS, CDR2 YYNGEE. CDR3 size: 16 residues. In DNA, the CDR3 is TGTGCCAGCAGCCCTACGGCAACATCTGGAGGCACTGAAGCTTTCTTT. It specifies CASSPTATSGGTEAFF.

This sequence joins TRBV28 and TRBJ1-4; D is ambiguous. The CDR3 length is 15 residues. Germline CDR1 is MDHEN and CDR2 is SYDVKM. Between the trimmed V and J ends, which lost 9 bases and 3 bases, there was a span of 17 bases. The CDR3 loop is CASSGAVYSNEKLFF. The CDR3 coding sequence is TGTGCCAGTAGCGGTGCGGTCTACTCTAATGAAAAACTGTTTTTT.

This sequence joins TRBV9 and TRBJ2-1, with TRBD1 matching over 8 bases. The germline V gene encodes CDR1 SGDLS and CDR2 YYNGEE. The CDR3 has 16 amino acids. The trim removed 0 bases at V and 5 bases at J, leaving 7 bases unmatched. In DNA form, the CDR3 reads TGTGCCAGCAGCGTAGGGGGACAGGTTGTCGACAATGAGCAGTTCTTC. This encodes CASSVGGQVVDNEQFF. The variable domain in full, with the rest retrieved from reference TRBV9 and TRBJ2-1, is DSGVTQTPKHLITATGQRVTLRCSPRSGDLSVYWYQQSLDQGLQFLIQYYNGEERAKGNILERFSAQQFPDLHSELNLSSLELGDSALYFCASSVGGQVVDNEQFFGPGTRLTVL.

A single count supports this clone. The chain couples TRBV9 to TRBJ2-3; 8 positions agree with TRBD2. CDR3 length equals 15 residues. From germline, CDR1 is SGDLS and CDR2 YYNGEE. Trimming took 5 bases from V and 0 from J; bases not matched to a gene: 5. The CDR3 nucleotides read TGTGCCAGCAGTGCAGCGGGGGCCAGCACAGATACGCAGTATTTT. It yields the protein CASSAAGASTDTQYF.

The J gene is TRBJ2-1, the V gene TRBV6-1, with TRBD2 matching 11 bases. Germline loops: CDR1 MNHNS, CDR2 SASEGT. CDR3 size: 16 residues. V gave up 2 bases and J gave up 4 bases; unmatched junction bases: 4. The CDR3 sequence: CASSEYSGRAYNEQFF. The DNA of the CDR3 is TGTGCCAGCAGTGAATATAGCGGGAGGGCTTACAATGAGCAGTTCTTC.

The rearrangement uses TRBV14 and TRBJ2-1, with 12 bases fitting TRBD2. Losses at the gene ends were 5 bases for V and 5 bases for J; bases not matched to a gene: 10. CDR1 is SGHDN, CDR2 FVKESK, per germline. The CDR3 spans 17 residues. The CDR3 region is CASSVQRLAGDHNEQFF. In nucleotides, the CDR3 is TGTGCCAGCAGCGTACAGAGACTAGCGGGAGATCACAATGAGCAGTTCTTC.

V usage is TRBV9 and J usage is TRBJ2-2; 9 positions agree with TRBD1. V lost 4 bases to trimming and J lost 5 bases; unmatched junction nucleotides: 9. This CDR3 has 16 amino acids. The germline V gene has CDR1 SGDLS and CDR2 YYNGEE. DNA of the CDR3: TGTGCCAGCAGCCCCCCGGGACAGGGAAGGACCGGGGAGCTGTTTTTT. This codes for CASSPPGQGRTGELFF.

CDR3 region: CASSPNRGRNTEAFF. Here the CDR3 DNA reads TGTGCCAGCTCACCAAACAGGGGGCGGAACACTGAAGCTTTCTTT. The chain has TRBV18 and TRBJ1-1; TRBD1 aligns across 9 bases. The CDR3 runs to 15 residues. The V segment lost 2 bases and the J segment 1 base; nucleotides outside the gene matches: 2. The germline gives CDR1 KGHSH, CDR2 LQKENI. The full variable domain, completed using reference TRBV18 and TRBJ1-1, is NAGVMQNPRHLVRRRGQEARLRCSPMKGHSHVYWYRQLPEEGLKFMVYLQKENIIDESGMPKERFSAEFPKEGPSILRIQQVVRGDSAAYFCASSPNRGRNTEAFFGQGTRLTVV.

The CDR3 is CAIRGTDNPYEQYF. The CDR3 DNA is TGTGCCATCAGAGGAACGGACAACCCCTACGAGCAGTACTTC. The chain recombines TRBV10-3 with TRBJ2-7; weak D call: TRBD1 (5 bases). CDR3 length equals 14 residues. CDR1 is ENHRY and CDR2 is SYGVKD in the germline V gene. The germline V and J ends were trimmed by 6 bases and 2 bases, with 14 bases remaining between them.

This clone has only one observation. The chain employs TRBV5-6 and TRBJ2-1; 7 positions agree with TRBD1. Germline CDR1 and CDR2: SGHDT and YYEEEE. CDR3 length: 15 amino acids. Germline trimming cut 3 bases from V and 3 bases from J; bases unmatched to any gene: 6. CDR3 DNA: TGTGCCAGCAGCTCCACAGGGGAACTCTACAATGAGCAGTTCTTC. This gives the protein CASSSTGELYNEQFF.